One T cell receptor (beta chain) is described in this entry. The data were produced by immunoSEQ multiplex PCR, yet TCRdb's version contains in-frame clones alone and is incomplete. Of about 210,000 clones detected, 65% to 90% appear once; the ten largest clones hold 8.5% to 10%. The CDR3 covers 15 residues. The germline CDR1 and CDR2 sequences are SGHTA and FQGNSA. The V gene lost 3 bases and the J gene lost 3 bases, with 15 bases spanning the gap. The source of the sample is a study of blood T cell repertoires in COVID-19. The TCR comes from a woman aged 45 to 65 with acute COVID-19. Sequenced: PBMCs or T cells enriched from blood (not recorded which). The J gene is TRBJ2-7, the V gene TRBV7-2; weak D call: TRBD2 (6 bases). The CDR3 sequence is CASSFSGTQSYEQYF. The DNA of the CDR3 is TGTGCCAGCAGCTTCTCCGGGACTCAGAGCTACGAGCAGTACTTC. Full variable domain (rest looked up from reference TRBV7-2 and TRBJ2-7): GAGVSQSPSNKVTEKGKDVELRCDPISGHTALYWYRQSLGQGLEFLIYFQGNSAPDKSGLPSDRFSAERTGGSVSTLTIQRTQQEDSAVYLCASSFSGTQSYEQYFGPGTRLTVT.